This TCR beta chain was obtained from a study of blood T cell repertoires in COVID-19. Study-level background: The origin of the acute and convalescent COVID-19 samples was the United States, Italy and Spain. PBMCs, B-cell-depleted T cells, or T cells provided the cDNA or gDNA that made up the material.

This CDR3 comprises 16 residues. Germline-derived CDR1 and CDR2 are LGHNA and YNFKEQ. With 2 bases clipped from V and 6 bases from J, the junction kept 7 bases outside the gene matches. Per the study methods: Counts of nucleated cells, estimated from reference gene primer amplification, were obtained. Repertoires were generated with immunoSEQ multiplex PCR, while TCRdb's copy carries only in-frame clones and drops some. The V and J calls and clone size come from that table; D and trimming were worked out from the DNA. The table shows 200,000 to 250,000 clones, with roughly 84% occurring only once. The J gene is TRBJ1-6, the V gene TRBV4-2; TRBD1 matches at 7 bases. Input material: peripheral blood. This receptor was taken from a human donor in a cohort sampled during active COVID-19. The CDR3 coding sequence is TGTGCCAGCAGCCAACAAGCAGGGGACAGTAATTCACCCCTCCACTTT. Translating gives CASSQQAGDSNSPLHF.